Below, 28 T cell receptor beta chains from the same sample are listed, as sequenced in a study of T cells in Graves' hyperthyroidism and ophthalmopathy. Researchers took RNA transcripts and amplified the TCR beta CDR3 regions from them. The HTBI primer set served for first-round RT-PCR of the TCR CDR3. TCRdb reanalysed the multiplex PCR reads using MiXCR and keeps one entry per CDR3 protein. This table has 250,000 or so distinct CDR3 sequences, nearly 15% appearing once. The source material was blood. The receptors originated from a woman between 45 and 60 years old with Graves' hyperthyroidism that later progressed to Graves' ophthalmopathy.

This clonotype was seen ten or more times. The V call is TRBV6-1, the J call TRBJ1-2; 8 bases match TRBD1. CDR3 size: 14 residues. Germline V CDR1 and CDR2: MNHNS, SASEGT. With V trimmed by 5 bases and J by 5 bases, 7 bases remained unmatched. The CDR3 sequence is CASSWAGGVYGYTF. Written as DNA, the CDR3 is TGTGCCAGCAGTTGGGCAGGGGGCGTGTATGGCTACACCTTC.

Details on this clonotype: Since a much larger clone is just one base distant, this may be a read error. This chain connects TRBV20-1 to TRBJ2-7; the match to TRBD1 covers 7 bases. The CDR3 runs 13 residues. From germline, CDR1 is DFQATT and CDR2 SNEGSKA (reference sequence). The CDR3 DNA sequence: TGCGGTGCTAGGAACAGGGGATTTCCCGAGCAGTACTTC. This sequence encodes CGARNRGFPEQYF.

This clonotype was counted between two and nine times. The rearrangement joins TRBV18 to TRBJ2-1; 10 bases line up with TRBD2. CDR1 and CDR2 from the germline V gene are KGHSH and LQKENI. The V segment lost 6 bases and the J segment 4 bases; nucleotides outside the gene matches: 21. The CDR3 totals 20 residues. The CDR3 nucleotides are TGTGCCAGCTCCAGGGGGACCGGGACTAGCGCCCTAGGGGATTACAATGAGCAGTTCTTC. Protein product: CASSRGTGTSALGDYNEQFF.

This clonotype was observed at least ten times. The rearrangement joins TRBV7-9 to TRBJ1-1, with D uncertain. The V and J ends lost 1 base and 6 bases respectively, with 12 bases between them. The CDR3 covers 14 residues. In germline, CDR1 is SEHNR, CDR2 FQNEAQ (reference sequence). The CDR3 nucleotides read TGTGCCAGCAGCTTAGATCCGGGGTCGGCTGAAGCTTTCTTT. Residues: CASSLDPGSAEAFF.

This clonotype was recorded many times. The chain recombines TRBV3-1 with TRBJ2-5, with TRBD2 identical over 14 bases. The CDR3 totals 18 residues. V gave up 2 bases and J gave up 4 bases; unmatched junction bases: 9. Germline V gene sequence: CDR1 LGHDT, CDR2 YNNKEL (reference sequence). The CDR3 loop reads CASSQRLAGGPFRETQYF. The DNA for the CDR3 is TGTGCCAGCAGCCAAAGACTAGCGGGAGGGCCTTTTCGAGAGACCCAGTACTTC.

This clonotype was counted many times. The chain's CDR3 is CASSLGLAGEEQYF. The CDR3 DNA reads as TGTGCCAGCAGCCTCGGACTAGCGGGAGAAGAGCAGTACTTC. The V call is TRBV3-1, the J call TRBJ2-7, with 13 bases lining up with TRBD2. The CDR3 length is 14 residues. V shed 4 bases, J shed 7 bases, and the junction held 4 bases outside the gene matches. Germline loops: CDR1 LGHDT, CDR2 YNNKEL (reference sequence).

This clonotype was detected many times. V usage is TRBV5-1 and J usage is TRBJ2-5, with D possibly TRBD1 on 6 matching bases. Per germline, CDR1 SGHRS and CDR2 YFSETQ. The CDR3 is 14 residues long. The germline V and J ends were trimmed by 4 bases and 1 base, with 11 bases remaining between them. Written as DNA, the CDR3 is TGCGCCAGCAGCGTACAGGGCCCCCAAGAGACCCAGTACTTC. It specifies CASSVQGPQETQYF. Using reference TRBV5-1 and TRBJ2-5 for the parts outside the CDR3, the full variable domain is KAGVTQTPRYLIKTRGQQVTLSCSPISGHRSVSWYQQTPGQGLQFLFEYFSETQRNKGNFPGRFSGRQFSNSRSEMNVSTLELGDSALYLCASSVQGPQETQYFGPGTRLLVL.

This clonotype was seen repeatedly, ten times or more. CDR3 residues: CASSSTGGVDYGYTF. DNA for the CDR3: TGTGCCAGCAGCTCCACGGGGGGCGTGGACTATGGCTACACCTTC. The V call is TRBV12-3 or TRBV12-4, the J call TRBJ1-2, with D perhaps TRBD1 (6 bases). Trimming pared 6 bases from V and 3 bases from J, leaving 17 bases between. CDR3 length: 15 amino acids.

The sample holds many counts of this clonotype. The rearrangement joins TRBV20-1 to TRBJ2-1; 7 bases match TRBD2. This CDR3 is built from 14 residues. The germline V gene has CDR1 DFQATT and CDR2 SNEGSKA (reference sequence). The V gene end was trimmed by 1 base and the J gene end by 8 bases; junction bases not matched to a gene: 8. Written as DNA, the CDR3 is TGCAGTGCTAGAGCGGCGCAGGGAGGGGATGAGCAGTTCTTC. Its protein product is CSARAAQGGDEQFF.

This clonotype was counted many times. V gene TRBV24-1 combines with J gene TRBJ2-7; TRBD1 matches 7 bases. This CDR3 spans 16 amino acids. The J segment lost 3 bases and the V segment lost 3 bases, leaving 10 bases of the junction unmatched. Germline CDR1 and CDR2: KGHDR and SFDVKD. In nucleotides, the CDR3 is TGTGCCACCAGTGATCCCACACCGGGACAGAGCTACGAGCAGTACTTC. Translation: CATSDPTPGQSYEQYF.

In its sample, this clonotype was seen a few times. V is TRBV5-6 and J is TRBJ2-2; D possibly corresponds to TRBD1 (6 bases). Trimming stripped 7 bases from V and 3 bases from J, with 10 bases between. Germline CDR1 and CDR2: SGHDT and YYEEEE. The CDR3 totals 13 residues. CDR3 sequence reads: CASDRQDTGELFF. CDR3 DNA sequence: TGTGCCAGCGATAGACAGGACACCGGGGAGCTGTTTTTT.

This clonotype was seen ten or more times. This chain joins TRBV27 and TRBJ2-2; D call uncertain. Trimming removed 1 base at V and 7 bases at J, with 7 bases between. Looked up from germline, CDR1 is MNHEY and CDR2 is SMNVEV (reference sequence). There are 13 residues in the CDR3. The CDR3 region is CASSLLQNGELFF. CDR3 in DNA: TGTGCCAGCAGTTTATTGCAGAACGGGGAGCTGTTTTTT.

The table lists this clonotype with a few counts. The rearrangement joins TRBV4-2 to TRBJ2-7; 7 bases agree with TRBD1. The V and J ends lost 4 bases and 5 bases, in that order; junction bases with no gene match: 8. Germline V gives CDR1 LGHNA, CDR2 YNFKEQ. The CDR3 extends over 14 amino acids. CDR3: CASSRPTGLDEQYF. Written as DNA, the CDR3 is TGTGCCAGCAGCCGTCCGACAGGGCTGGACGAGCAGTACTTC.

The table lists this clonotype with many counts. This chain uses TRBV12-3 or TRBV12-4 with TRBJ2-1, with TRBD2 as a possible D gene (6 bases). This CDR3 comprises 15 residues. Trimming stripped 7 bases from V and 3 bases from J, with 16 bases between. The CDR3 DNA sequence: TGTGCCAGCATCTTAAATAGCGGTTACTACAATGAGCAGTTCTTC. Its protein product is CASILNSGYYNEQFF.

This clonotype was recorded a few times. The genes are TRBV6-1 and TRBJ2-7, with TRBD2 matching 10 bases. From germline, CDR1 is MNHNS and CDR2 SASEGT. V lost 3 bases, J lost 3 bases, and 23 bases stayed unmatched. This CDR3 comprises 21 residues. The CDR3 nucleotides are TGTGCCAGCAGTGATGTAGGAAAAACGTATTTAGGGTCTAGCGGGAGCTACGAGCAGTACTTC. It is translated as CASSDVGKTYLGSSGSYEQYF.

This clonotype occurred many times. The chain is built from TRBV30 and TRBJ2-3, with a tentative D call TRBD1 (5 bases). Between the trimmed V and J ends, which lost 3 bases and 6 bases, there was a span of 13 bases. CDR1 and CDR2 from the germline V gene are GTSNPN and SVGIG (reference sequence). The CDR3 sequence is 13 residues long. The CDR3 DNA is TGTGCCTGGAGGAACCAGGGTACTGATACGCAGTATTTT. Protein product: CAWRNQGTDTQYF. The full variable domain, with the rest looked up from reference TRBV30 and TRBJ2-3, is SQTIHQWPATLVQPVGSPLSLECTVEGTSNPNLYWYRQAAGRGLQLLFYSVGIGQISSEVPQNLSASRPQDRQFILSSKKLLLSDSGFYLCAWRNQGTDTQYFGPGTRLTVL.

This chain connects TRBV7-9 to TRBJ2-3; D possibly matches TRBD1 or TRBD2 (5 bases each). V lost 6 bases to trimming and J lost 4 bases, with 11 bases between them. The CDR3 has 13 amino acids. Germline lookup yields CDR1 SEHNR and CDR2 FQNEAQ (reference sequence). Here the CDR3 reads CASSFLGADTQYF. DNA for the CDR3: TGTGCCAGCAGTTTTTTGGGGGCAGATACGCAGTATTTT.

In this sample, this clonotype turned up many times. The chain links TRBV10-3 to TRBJ2-7, with TRBD2 identical over 14 bases. Germline V gene sequence: CDR1 ENHRY, CDR2 SYGVKD. CDR3 length equals 16 residues. J lost 5 bases, V lost 4 bases, and 7 bases had no gene match. The CDR3 loop reads CAISAGTSGSGNEQYF. As DNA, the CDR3 is TGTGCCATCAGTGCCGGGACTAGCGGGAGCGGGAACGAGCAGTACTTC.

The rearrangement uses TRBV5-1 and TRBJ2-7, with D possibly TRBD2 on 6 matching bases. CDR3 length equals 16 residues. Trimming shortened V by 7 bases and J by 0 bases, and 20 bases separated the two germline ends. Germline V gene sequence: CDR1 SGHRS, CDR2 YFSETQ. The CDR3 coding sequence is TGCGCCAGCTCGCCCCAGGAGGGACTGGGCTCCTACGAGCAGTACTTC. Amino acids: CASSPQEGLGSYEQYF.

In its sample, this clonotype was seen many times. The rearrangement uses TRBV18 and TRBJ2-3; no firm D call. This CDR3 is 14 amino acids long. V was pared by 3 bases and J by 3 bases, with 10 bases between. Germline values: CDR1 KGHSH, CDR2 LQKENI. The CDR3 here is CASSPPWRTDTQYF. In DNA form, the CDR3 reads TGTGCCAGCTCACCCCCTTGGCGGACAGATACGCAGTATTTT.

This clonotype was counted many times. The chain uses TRBV5-1 and TRBJ1-2; perhaps TRBD1 as D (5 bases). The V end lost 0 bases, the J end lost 1 base, and 13 bases lay between the germline ends. CDR3 length: 16 residues. CDR1 and CDR2 from the germline V gene are SGHRS and YFSETQ. The CDR3 region has the DNA TGCGCCAGCAGCTTGGTCCGAGGGGATATTAACTATGGCTACACCTTC. It specifies CASSLVRGDINYGYTF.

The chain combines TRBV9 with TRBJ2-1; no clear D. V was clipped by 4 bases and J by 1 base, with 12 bases between them. The CDR3 runs to 15 residues. Germline CDR1 is SGDLS and CDR2 is YYNGEE. CDR3 DNA: TGTGCCAGCAGCCCCCCCGCCGGGTCCTACAATGAGCAGTTCTTC. Amino acids: CASSPPAGSYNEQFF.

This clonotype occurred many times. V usage is TRBV28 and J usage is TRBJ2-5, with D possibly being TRBD1 (6 bases). V was trimmed by 3 bases and J by 6 bases, leaving 17 bases between them. Germline CDR1 MDHEN, CDR2 SYDVKM. This CDR3 spans 15 amino acids. As DNA, the CDR3 is TGTGCCAGCAGTTTTGTAGGGGGTAGGATGAAGACCCAGTACTTC. Translating gives CASSFVGGRMKTQYF.

This clonotype was detected ten times or more. V and J are TRBV10-3 and TRBJ1-5; D is ambiguous. This CDR3 is built from 13 residues. CDR1 is ENHRY and CDR2 is SYGVKD in the germline V gene. V was cut by 5 bases and J by 3 bases, with 8 bases left in between. This CDR3 is CAISQENNQPQHF. CDR3 bases: TGTGCCATCAGTCAGGAGAACAATCAGCCCCAGCATTTT.

This clonotype occurred many times. The chain carries TRBV28 and TRBJ1-2; D is unresolved. The germline V and J ends were trimmed by 6 bases and 4 bases, with 12 bases remaining between them. The CDR3 runs to 13 residues. Germline V gives CDR1 MDHEN, CDR2 SYDVKM. CDR3 sequence (DNA): TGTGCCAGCAGCCAAGACGGTGTCTATGGCTACACCTTC. The encoded protein is CASSQDGVYGYTF.

The chain is built from TRBV20-1 and TRBJ2-7; 12 nucleotides match TRBD2. The germline V gene has CDR1 DFQATT and CDR2 SNEGSKA (reference sequence). With V trimmed by 1 base and J by 3 bases, 4 bases remained unmatched. CDR3 length equals 15 residues. CDR3 region: CSARVTSGSLYEQYF. The CDR3 DNA reads TGCAGTGCTAGAGTGACTAGCGGGAGTCTCTACGAGCAGTACTTC.

V is TRBV27 and J is TRBJ2-3, with 7 bases that match TRBD2. The trim removed 1 base at V and 3 bases at J, leaving 16 bases unmatched. The germline V gene has CDR1 MNHEY and CDR2 SMNVEV (reference sequence). This CDR3 has 19 residues. The CDR3 DNA sequence: TGTGCCAGCAGTTTATGCGGAGCGGGACCCCCCCCCCTAACAGATACGCAGTATTTT. Translation: CASSLCGAGPPPLTDTQYF.

This clonotype has a count of ten or more. V usage is TRBV2 and J usage is TRBJ2-1; 7 bases match TRBD2. The ends lost 5 bases at V and 4 bases at J; junction bases unmatched: 5. Germline V gene sequence: CDR1 SNHLY, CDR2 FYNNEI. The CDR3 sequence is 14 residues long. CDR3 DNA sequence: TGTGCCAGCAGTCGGACTAGTGATTACAATGAGCAGTTCTTC. Translation gives CASSRTSDYNEQFF.